This T cell receptor (beta chain) was captured by sequencing in a study of memory B cells and T cells in multiple sclerosis. CFSE-dim autoproliferating and CFSE-high non-proliferating T cells from unstimulated culture were sequenced separately. Cultures began with fewer than 5.5x10^7 CFSE-labeled PBMCs, unstimulated for 7 to 8 days, with replicate wells pooled. The repertoire was sequenced with immunoSEQ multiplex PCR; TCRdb's copy has only in-frame clones and lacks some. The sample yields over 35,000 clones, more than 65% seen once. Between the trimmed V and J ends, which lost 3 bases and 3 bases, there was a span of 5 bases. The CDR3 is made up of 13 amino acids. The germline V gene encodes CDR1 SEHNR and CDR2 FQNEAQ (reference sequence). As to this clone: Antigen specificity is unknown.

This chain uses TRBV7-9 with TRBJ2-2; D uncertain. Sample: PBMCs from blood kept in culture. This sequence originates from a human donor with multiple sclerosis. The CDR3 loop is CASSLGYTGELFF. The CDR3 DNA follows: TGTGCCAGCAGCTTGGGGTACACCGGGGAGCTGTTTTTT.